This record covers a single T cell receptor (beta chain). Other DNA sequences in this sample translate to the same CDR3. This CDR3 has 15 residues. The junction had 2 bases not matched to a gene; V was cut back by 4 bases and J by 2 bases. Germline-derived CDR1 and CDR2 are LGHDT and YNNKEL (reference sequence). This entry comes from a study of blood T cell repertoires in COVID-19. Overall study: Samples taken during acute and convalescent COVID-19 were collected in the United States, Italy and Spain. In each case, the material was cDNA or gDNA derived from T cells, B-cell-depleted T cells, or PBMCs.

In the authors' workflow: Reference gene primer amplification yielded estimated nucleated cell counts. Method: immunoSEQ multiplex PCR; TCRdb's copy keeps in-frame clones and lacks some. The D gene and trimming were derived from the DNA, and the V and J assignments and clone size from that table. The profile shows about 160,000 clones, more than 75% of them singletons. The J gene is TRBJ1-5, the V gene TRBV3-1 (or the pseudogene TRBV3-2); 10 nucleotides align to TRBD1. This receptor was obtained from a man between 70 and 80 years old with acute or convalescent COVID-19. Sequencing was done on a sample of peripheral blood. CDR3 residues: CASSLGTGGNQPQHF. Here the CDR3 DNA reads TGTGCCAGCAGCCTGGGGACAGGGGGCAATCAGCCCCAGCATTTT.